Following are 21 T cell receptor beta chains from one sample sequenced in a study of cytotoxic CD8 clonotypes in ibrutinib-treated CLL. TCRdb's table, derived via immunoSEQ multiplex PCR, lists solely in-frame clones and lacks some. The table shows over 100,000 clones, with approximately 85% occurring only once. Sequencing was performed on PBMCs, taken after 24 months of ibrutinib treatment. The receptor source for this set is a human donor with chronic lymphocytic leukemia.

This clone was seen once. Other DNA sequences in this specimen translate into the identical CDR3. The V gene is TRBV7-2, the J gene TRBJ2-7; D is undetermined. Germline V gene sequence: CDR1 SGHTA, CDR2 FQGNSA. This CDR3 is built from 12 residues. V lost 1 base to trimming and J lost 4 bases, with 5 bases between them. CDR3 nucleotides: TGTGCCAGCAGCTTAGTGGAATACGAGCAGTACTTC. It specifies CASSLVEYEQYF.

The CDR3 region is CASSPRTANTGELFF. Written as DNA, the CDR3 is TGCGCCAGCAGCCCCCGGACCGCAAACACCGGGGAGCTGTTTTTT. The V gene is TRBV4-1, the J gene TRBJ2-2; D unclear. The V end lost 4 bases, the J end lost 2 bases, and 11 bases lay between the germline ends. Germline CDR1 MGHRA, CDR2 YSYEKL. CDR3 length: 15 amino acids.

This chain uses TRBV2 with TRBJ1-2; the D gene is possibly TRBD1 (5 bases). CDR1 and CDR2 (germline): SNHLY, FYNNEI. V was clipped by 6 bases and J by 3 bases, with 14 bases between them. CDR3 length equals 14 residues. The CDR3 protein is CASSQGIGDYGYTF. The CDR3 coding sequence is TGTGCCAGCAGCCAGGGTATCGGGGACTATGGCTACACCTTC.

The chain recombines TRBV25-1 with TRBJ2-1; D might be TRBD2 (5 bases). V lost 2 bases, J lost 8 bases, and 19 bases lay in between. CDR1 is MGHDK, CDR2 SYGVNS, per germline. The CDR3 runs to 16 residues. The CDR3 bases are TGTGCCAGCAGTGAACTAAAACTAAAAGGGAGCGATGAGCAGTTCTTC. Protein product: CASSELKLKGSDEQFF.

V is TRBV27 and J is TRBJ2-1; 12 bases are a match to TRBD2. Germline loops: CDR1 MNHEY, CDR2 SMNVEV (reference sequence). Germline trimming cut 6 bases from V and 8 bases from J; bases unmatched to any gene: 8. The CDR3 consists of 15 residues. CDR3 sequence reads: CASSPAASGGDEQFF. Written as DNA, the CDR3 is TGTGCCAGCAGCCCTGCGGCTAGCGGGGGGGATGAGCAGTTCTTC.

The CDR3 region has the DNA TGTGCCAGCAGCTACTCCAGGACAGGGGTGGGTTTACCTGAAGCTTTCTTT. This translates into CASSYSRTGVGLPEAFF. The rearrangement uses TRBV7-2 and TRBJ1-1; the match to TRBD1 covers 9 bases. V dropped 4 bases and J dropped 6; count of bases not matched to a gene: 15. The CDR3 extends over 17 amino acids. Germline lookup yields CDR1 SGHTA and CDR2 FQGNSA.

The chain has TRBV30 and TRBJ1-1; D is unresolved. The V end lost 5 bases, the J end lost 9 bases, and 13 bases lay between the germline ends. CDR1 is GTSNPN, CDR2 SVGIG, per germline (reference sequence). CDR3 length equals 11 residues. CDR3 in amino acids: CAWVTPGKAFF. CDR3 sequence (DNA): TGTGCCTGGGTTACCCCAGGAAAAGCTTTCTTT.

This clone occurred a few times. The gene calls are TRBV27 and TRBJ2-2; 7 bases line up with TRBD1. The CDR3 spans 15 residues. Germline lookup yields CDR1 MNHEY and CDR2 SMNVEV (reference sequence). V dropped 6 bases and J dropped 1; count of bases not matched to a gene: 5. The DNA for the CDR3 is TGTGCCAGCAGGGAACGACAGGGGAACACCGGGGAGCTGTTTTTT. It yields the protein CASRERQGNTGELFF.

V and J are TRBV2 and TRBJ2-1, with D unclear. Germline lookup yields CDR1 SNHLY and CDR2 FYNNEI. The CDR3 is 17 amino acids. Trimming cost V 1 base and J 0 bases, with 13 bases left between them. CDR3 DNA: TGTGCCAGCAGTGAAGGACTCAGACTTAGCTCCTACAATGAGCAGTTCTTC. This codes for CASSEGLRLSSYNEQFF.

The rearrangement links TRBV27 to TRBJ1-1; TRBD1 is a possible D gene (5 bases). V lost 4 bases to trimming and J lost 0 bases, with 12 bases between them. Germline V gene sequence: CDR1 MNHEY, CDR2 SMNVEV (reference sequence). The CDR3 covers 15 residues. CDR3: CASSYLGAVNTEAFF. The DNA for the CDR3 is TGTGCCAGCAGTTATCTCGGGGCGGTGAACACTGAAGCTTTCTTT.

The chain joins TRBV5-4 to TRBJ2-3; TRBD2 matches 9 bases. The CDR3 spans 15 residues. CDR1 and CDR2 (germline): SGHNT, YYREEE (reference sequence). V lost 4 bases and J lost 6; bases outside the gene matches: 9. The CDR3 reads CASSPSGGRSDTQYF. Here the CDR3 DNA reads TGTGCCAGCAGCCCCAGCGGGGGGCGTTCGGATACGCAGTATTTT.

The V gene is TRBV28, the J gene TRBJ2-3; the match to TRBD2 covers 12 bases. With V trimmed by 6 bases and J by 4 bases, 20 bases remained unmatched. The CDR3 is made up of 20 amino acids. Germline CDR1 is MDHEN and CDR2 is SYDVKM. This CDR3 reads CASRPLKGLAGSLAPDTQYF. CDR3 sequence (DNA): TGTGCCAGCAGACCCCTGAAGGGACTAGCGGGCTCCCTGGCTCCAGATACGCAGTATTTT.

The chain joins TRBV6-5 to TRBJ2-7; no clear D gene. CDR3 length: 11 residues. V lost 7 bases and J lost 6, with 10 bases in between. The germline gives CDR1 MNHEY, CDR2 SVGAGI. CDR3 in DNA: TGTGCCAGCACCGATAACACCGAGCAGTACTTC. This translates into CASTDNTEQYF.

V is TRBV19 and J is TRBJ2-5, with 8 bases matching TRBD2. The germline V gene has CDR1 LNHDA and CDR2 SQIVND (reference sequence). This CDR3 has 16 amino acids. Trimming cost V 10 bases and J 1 base; bases outside gene matches: 14. For the CDR3, the DNA is TGTGCCACCTCCTTTCGGACTAGCCGCGCCCAAGAGACCCAGTACTTC. It encodes CATSFRTSRAQETQYF.

This chain joins TRBV7-3 and TRBJ1-6, with unresolved D. Trimming stripped 5 bases from V and 7 bases from J, with 12 bases between. This CDR3 has 14 amino acids. Germline V lookup: CDR1 SGHTA, CDR2 FQGTGA. CDR3 nucleotide sequence: TGTGCCAGCAGCGTAGGCCACCCGAATTCACCCCTCCACTTT. This translates into CASSVGHPNSPLHF.

The V gene is TRBV7-2, the J gene TRBJ1-2; D is unclear. V was shortened by 3 bases and J by 8 bases, with 16 bases between the two germline ends. This CDR3 contains 14 residues. Per germline, CDR1 SGHTA and CDR2 FQGNSA. The CDR3 nucleotides read TGTGCCAGCAGCTTGAGTGAAGGGCGAGGCGGCTACACCTTC. As protein: CASSLSEGRGGYTF.

The chain couples TRBV27 to TRBJ2-3; 11 bases line up with TRBD2. Germline CDR1 MNHEY, CDR2 SMNVEV (reference sequence). V was pared by 3 bases and J by 2 bases, with 4 bases of the junction left unmatched. The CDR3 is made up of 16 amino acids. In DNA, the CDR3 is TGTGCCAGCAGTTTGCTAGCGGGAGGAAACACAGATACGCAGTATTTT. It codes for CASSLLAGGNTDTQYF.

The rearrangement uses TRBV28 and TRBJ1-2; possible D gene TRBD1, 6 bases. Germline assignment: CDR1 MDHEN and CDR2 SYDVKM. This CDR3 is built from 13 residues. V lost 4 bases and J lost 4, with 10 bases in between. CDR3 protein: CASSYQGIYGYTF. DNA of the CDR3: TGTGCCAGCAGTTACCAGGGGATCTATGGCTACACCTTC.

This sequence joins TRBV9 and TRBJ2-3, with D possibly called TRBD1 or TRBD2 (5 bases each). V was cut by 0 bases and J by 2 bases, with 7 bases left in between. The CDR3 length is 14 residues. Germline CDR1 and CDR2: SGDLS and YYNGEE. The chain's CDR3 is CASSVAGATDTQYF. For the CDR3, the DNA is TGTGCCAGCAGCGTAGCCGGGGCCACAGATACGCAGTATTTT.

This clone was recorded once. The chain combines TRBV6-1 with TRBJ2-6, with 7 bases identical to TRBD2. Per the germline V gene, CDR1 is MNHNS and CDR2 is SASEGT. V shed 1 base and J 2 bases; nucleotides not matched to a gene: 5. The CDR3 length is 17 residues. The DNA of the CDR3 is TGTGCCAGCAGTGAAGTTATGGGGAGGGCTGGGGCCAACGTCCTGACTTTC. Its translation is CASSEVMGRAGANVLTF.

The CDR3 protein is CASSSRQGSLWEQYF. The DNA for the CDR3 is TGTGCCAGCAGCTCTAGACAGGGATCCTTATGGGAGCAGTACTTC. The chain links TRBV7-8 to TRBJ2-7, with TRBD1 identical over 7 bases. CDR3 length: 15 amino acids. The J segment lost 7 bases and the V segment lost 4 bases, leaving 13 bases of the junction unmatched. Germline V gives CDR1 SGHVS, CDR2 FQNEAQ. The complete variable domain, with remaining parts taken from reference TRBV7-8 and TRBJ2-7, reads GAGVSQSPRYKVAKRGQDVALRCDPISGHVSLFWYQQALGQGPEFLTYFQNEAQLDKSGLPSDRFFAERPEGSVSTLKIQRTQQEDSAVYLCASSSRQGSLWEQYFGPGTRLTVT.